Below, 19 T cell receptor beta chains from the same sample are listed, as sequenced in a study of cytomegalovirus exposure and HLA in healthy donors. The PCR used 60 Vbeta and 13 Jbeta primers. TCRdb keeps only in-frame clones here, not all; method: immunoSEQ multiplex PCR. The data show over 150,000 clones, 77% seen once. Sequencing used PBMCs. All receptors derive from a woman between 25 and 40 years old in good health and CMV-seropositive.

The V call is TRBV4-2, the J call TRBJ1-3; D ambiguous. Per the germline V gene, CDR1 is LGHNA and CDR2 is YNFKEQ. The CDR3 length is 14 residues. The germline V and J ends were trimmed by 6 bases and 4 bases, with 13 bases remaining between them. CDR3 nucleotides: TGTGCCAGCAGTCCCTACAGAGGGGGAAACACCATATATTTT. Protein sequence: CASSPYRGGNTIYF.

The chain couples TRBV11-1 to TRBJ2-3; the D gene is possibly TRBD1 (6 bases). The V and J ends lost 5 bases and 3 bases respectively, with 15 bases between them. The CDR3 contains 15 residues. CDR1 and CDR2 (germline): SGHAT, FQDESV (reference sequence). CDR3 in DNA: TGTGCCAGCAGCACTAGACAGGTAGAAACAGATACGCAGTATTTT. This encodes CASSTRQVETDTQYF.

This clone was recorded only once. V usage is TRBV10-2 and J usage is TRBJ2-3, with 13 bases identical to TRBD2. In germline, CDR1 is WSHSY, CDR2 SAAADI. Losses at the gene ends were 5 bases for V and 0 bases for J; bases not matched to a gene: 5. This CDR3 is built from 17 residues. CDR3 protein: CASSRLAGGRSTDTQYF. The CDR3 DNA reads TGCGCCAGCAGTAGACTAGCGGGAGGTCGTAGCACAGATACGCAGTATTTT.

The rearrangement joins TRBV19 to TRBJ1-2; 9 bases fit TRBD1. The germline CDR1 and CDR2 sequences are LNHDA and SQIVND (reference sequence). The CDR3 is 14 residues long. V dropped 3 bases and J dropped 8; count of bases not matched to a gene: 7. CDR3 region: CASSMKQGAKGYTF. The CDR3 coding sequence is TGTGCCAGTAGTATGAAACAGGGGGCTAAGGGCTACACCTTC.

The chain is built from TRBV15 and TRBJ2-3, with 14 bases matching TRBD2. CDR1 is LNHNV and CDR2 is YYDKDF in the germline V gene (reference sequence). The J segment lost 6 bases and the V segment lost 1 base, leaving 3 bases of the junction unmatched. This CDR3 has 16 residues. This CDR3 is CATSRAGLAGADTQYF. In DNA, the CDR3 is TGTGCCACCAGCAGAGCGGGACTAGCGGGAGCGGATACGCAGTATTTT.

This clone was seen more than once but under ten times. V and J are TRBV6-5 and TRBJ2-1, with D possibly TRBD1 on 6 matching bases. Germline CDR1 and CDR2: MNHEY and SVGAGI. The germline V and J ends were trimmed by 3 bases and 2 bases, with 14 bases remaining between them. The CDR3 is 16 residues long. The DNA of the CDR3 is TGTGCCAGCAGTTATTCAGGACAGCGCCCCTACAATGAGCAGTTCTTC. Translated, it gives CASSYSGQRPYNEQFF.

V and J are TRBV2 and TRBJ2-5; D gene uncertain. V was trimmed by 6 bases and J by 6 bases, leaving 17 bases between them. The CDR3 is 14 residues long. CDR1 and CDR2 from the germline V gene are SNHLY and FYNNEI. CDR3 coding DNA: TGTGCCAGCAGCGTCAATAGCATGATGAAGACCCAGTACTTC. Its translation: CASSVNSMMKTQYF.

The chain links TRBV5-1 to TRBJ2-3, with 13 bases that match TRBD2. Trimming removed 5 bases from V and 5 bases from J; junction bases left unmatched: 17. This CDR3 region has 19 residues. CDR1 is SGHRS, CDR2 YFSETQ, per germline. CDR3 loop: CASSPSTSGRAEGLDTQYF. The CDR3 bases are TGCGCCAGCAGTCCCTCCACTAGCGGGAGGGCCGAGGGCTTAGATACGCAGTATTTT.

This chain connects TRBV9 to TRBJ1-2; the D gene is possibly TRBD1 (5 bases). Trimming removed 3 bases at V and 2 bases at J, with 14 bases between. This CDR3 is 15 amino acids long. Germline assignment: CDR1 SGDLS and CDR2 YYNGEE. In nucleotides, the CDR3 is TGTGCCAGCAGCGCGGACGACAGATTCAACTATGGCTACACCTTC. Its protein is CASSADDRFNYGYTF.

Here the CDR3 DNA reads TGCGCCAGCAGGCCACAGGGTTTTCAGACCCAGTACTTC. Amino acids: CASRPQGFQTQYF. This chain uses TRBV5-1 with TRBJ2-5; the D gene is possibly TRBD1 (6 bases). Trimming took 5 bases from V and 6 from J, leaving 14 bases between them. CDR1 is SGHRS, CDR2 YFSETQ, per germline. The CDR3 spans 13 residues.

This clone showed up just a few times. This chain links TRBV4-1 with TRBJ1-1, with D possibly matching TRBD1 (5 bases). Germline V gene data show CDR1 as MGHRA and CDR2 as YSYEKL. The CDR3 is 16 residues long. Trimming left V 1 base short and J 1 base short, with 13 bases between. The CDR3 loop reads CASSQVIGQGNTEAFF. DNA of the CDR3: TGCGCCAGCAGCCAAGTTATTGGGCAGGGGAACACTGAAGCTTTCTTT.

This rearrangement joins TRBV6-1 to TRBJ1-5; possible D gene TRBD1, 5 bases. Trimming left V 0 bases short and J 7 bases short, with 13 bases between. The length of the CDR3 is 15 residues. CDR1 is MNHNS and CDR2 is SASEGT in the germline V gene. This chain's CDR3 is CASSEALDIRQPQHF. CDR3 DNA: TGTGCCAGCAGTGAAGCGCTGGACATTAGACAGCCCCAGCATTTT.

This sequence joins TRBV5-1 and TRBJ2-7; 9 bases align to TRBD2. This CDR3 has 16 amino acids. Germline values: CDR1 SGHRS, CDR2 YFSETQ. Losses at the gene ends were 4 bases for V and 0 bases for J; bases not matched to a gene: 8. CDR3 sequence: CASSPRLAGSSYEQYF. CDR3 nucleotide sequence: TGCGCCAGCAGCCCGCGGCTAGCGGGAAGCTCCTACGAGCAGTACTTC.

The chain is built from TRBV10-3 and TRBJ1-5; D remains ambiguous. Germline CDR1 reads ENHRY; CDR2 reads SYGVKD. This CDR3 is 12 amino acids long. With 3 bases removed from V and 4 bases from J, the gap between germline ends came to 4 bases. DNA of the CDR3: TGTGCCATCAGTGAACAGAATCAGCCCCAGCATTTT. It encodes CAISEQNQPQHF.

The chain combines TRBV14 with TRBJ2-3; D unclear. The V end lost 4 bases, the J end lost 3 bases, and 14 bases lay between the germline ends. Germline V gene sequence: CDR1 SGHDN, CDR2 FVKESK. The CDR3 is 15 amino acids. CDR3 residues: CASSRVRGVTDTQYF. CDR3 DNA sequence: TGTGCCAGCAGCCGTGTTAGAGGTGTGACAGATACGCAGTATTTT.

The chain is built from TRBV7-3 and TRBJ1-1; D perhaps matches TRBD1 (5 bases). Between the trimmed V and J ends, which lost 0 bases and 3 bases, there was a span of 5 bases. Germline CDR1 SGHTA, CDR2 FQGTGA. CDR3 length: 13 amino acids. The CDR3 coding sequence is TGTGCCAGCAGCTTAACAGGGGACACTGAAGCTTTCTTT. Translated: CASSLTGDTEAFF.

V is TRBV28 and J is TRBJ1-2; D gene unclear. The CDR3 runs to 12 residues. Between the trimmed V and J ends, which lost 5 bases and 5 bases, there was a span of 9 bases. Germline CDR1 is MDHEN and CDR2 is SYDVKM. DNA for the CDR3: TGTGCCAGCAGTCCCCCGGGATATGGCTACACCTTC. Encoded protein: CASSPPGYGYTF.

This clone has more than one count but fewer than ten. The chain employs TRBV28 and TRBJ2-1; maybe TRBD2 (5 bases). V was pared by 7 bases and J by 0 bases, with 10 bases between. The CDR3 has 14 amino acids. The germline gives CDR1 MDHEN, CDR2 SYDVKM. CDR3 nucleotides: TGTGCCAGCACCCAGCGGTCCTCCTACAATGAGCAGTTCTTC. Translated: CASTQRSSYNEQFF.

The gene calls are TRBV28 and TRBJ1-2, with a tentative D call TRBD1 (5 bases). The germline V gene has CDR1 MDHEN and CDR2 SYDVKM. V lost 3 bases to trimming and J lost 2 bases, with 7 bases between them. CDR3 length equals 13 residues. CDR3 sequence reads: CASSFRENYGYTF. In DNA, the CDR3 is TGTGCCAGCAGTTTCAGGGAAAACTATGGCTACACCTTC.